These 21 T cell receptor beta chains originate from one sample sequenced in a study of T cells in Graves' hyperthyroidism and ophthalmopathy. From RNA transcripts, TCR beta CDR3 regions were amplified. First-round RT-PCR of the TCR CDR3 relied on the HTBI primer set. One entry per CDR3 protein, called by TCRdb with MiXCR from the multiplex PCR reads. The sample carries under 450,000 distinct CDR3 sequences, approximately 13% recorded once. The sequenced material came from blood. These receptors were obtained from a man younger than 40 with Graves' hyperthyroidism that later progressed to Graves' ophthalmopathy.

Many counts were recorded for this clonotype. J is TRBJ2-2 and V is TRBV20-1; D is perhaps TRBD2 (5 bases). CDR1 and CDR2 (germline): DFQATT, SNEGSKA (reference sequence). With 0 bases removed from V and 7 bases from J, the gap between germline ends came to 12 bases. CDR3 size: 14 residues. The CDR3 is CSARDLAGSGELFF. DNA for the CDR3: TGCAGTGCTAGAGATCTGGCGGGCAGCGGGGAGCTGTTTTTT.

This clonotype was seen ten or more times. This rearrangement joins TRBV7-9 to TRBJ2-7; 7 bases align to TRBD1. Germline CDR1 SEHNR, CDR2 FQNEAQ (reference sequence). V dropped 6 bases and J dropped 0; count of bases not matched to a gene: 8. There are 15 residues in the CDR3. The CDR3 protein is CASSFGQAFSYEQYF. CDR3 in DNA: TGTGCCAGCAGTTTCGGACAGGCCTTCTCCTACGAGCAGTACTTC.

At least ten counts were recorded for this clonotype. The chain uses TRBV24-1 and TRBJ2-3, with a possible D match to TRBD2 (5 bases). This CDR3 comprises 17 residues. V lost 0 bases and J 1 base, leaving 13 bases between the germline ends. Germline loops: CDR1 KGHDR, CDR2 SFDVKD. This CDR3 is CATSDLDWPAGTDTQYF. The CDR3 DNA follows: TGTGCCACCAGTGATTTGGATTGGCCAGCGGGCACAGATACGCAGTATTTT.

This clonotype was counted between two and nine times. The chain links TRBV5-1 to TRBJ2-1; D is possibly TRBD1 (6 bases). The CDR3 is made up of 16 amino acids. V was shortened by 5 bases and J by 3 bases, with 18 bases between the two germline ends. Germline CDR1 is SGHRS and CDR2 is YFSETQ. CDR3 loop: CASSGTTGTSYNEQFF. The DNA for the CDR3 is TGCGCCAGCAGTGGGACAACCGGGACAAGCTACAATGAGCAGTTCTTC.

In its sample, this clonotype was seen a few times. The chain links TRBV15 to TRBJ2-3; D gene uncertain. Germline V lookup: CDR1 LNHNV, CDR2 YYDKDF (reference sequence). CDR3 size: 14 residues. V lost 2 bases and J lost 5, with 11 bases in between. This CDR3 is CATSRKTFRDTQYF. The CDR3 nucleotides read TGTGCCACCAGCAGAAAGACGTTCAGAGATACGCAGTATTTT.

The genes are TRBV5-1 and TRBJ2-7; D call uncertain. This CDR3 region has 12 residues. Trimming took 6 bases from V and 4 from J, leaving 11 bases between them. Per germline, CDR1 SGHRS and CDR2 YFSETQ. The CDR3 protein is CASKINEYEQYF. The CDR3 coding sequence is TGCGCCAGCAAAATCAACGAGTACGAGCAGTACTTC.

In its sample, this clonotype was seen a few times. CDR3 sequence reads: CASSFQGNHEQYF. In DNA form, the CDR3 reads TGTGCCAGCAGTTTCCAGGGTAACCACGAGCAGTACTTC. This chain joins TRBV28 and TRBJ2-7, with D maybe TRBD1 (5 bases). This CDR3 spans 13 amino acids. V was trimmed by 3 bases and J by 5 bases, leaving 11 bases between them. Germline V gives CDR1 MDHEN, CDR2 SYDVKM.

This clonotype was detected ten times or more. The chain combines TRBV7-8 with TRBJ2-1; 7 nucleotides align to TRBD1. With 4 bases clipped from V and 4 bases from J, the junction kept 13 bases outside the gene matches. The germline V gene has CDR1 SGHVS and CDR2 FQNEAQ. This CDR3 comprises 17 residues. Here the CDR3 reads CASSSGLGTETYNEQFF. The DNA of the CDR3 is TGTGCCAGCAGCTCGGGCCTCGGGACAGAAACGTACAATGAGCAGTTCTTC.

Only a few counts were recorded for this clonotype. The chain employs TRBV3-1 and TRBJ2-2, with 12 positions matching TRBD2. The V gene's germline CDR1 is LGHDT and CDR2 YNNKEL (reference sequence). V lost 2 bases and J lost 5; bases outside the gene matches: 3. CDR3 length: 16 amino acids. CDR3 coding DNA: TGTGCCAGCAGCCAACTAGCGGGGGGGTATACCGGGGAGCTGTTTTTT. The encoded protein is CASSQLAGGYTGELFF.

The table lists this clonotype with many counts. This rearrangement joins TRBV11-2 to TRBJ2-3; 7 bases agree with TRBD2. This CDR3 has 13 residues. Germline CDR1 SGHAT, CDR2 FQNNGV. V trimming: 5 bases; J trimming: 11 bases; junction bases outside the gene matches: 10. The CDR3 DNA sequence: TGTGCCAGCAGCAAAGCGGGGACCCAGGAGCAGTATTTT. This translates into CASSKAGTQEQYF. Full variable domain (outside the CDR3, taken from reference TRBV11-2 and TRBJ2-3): EAGVAQSPRYKIIEKRQSVAFWCNPISGHATLYWYQQILGQGPKLLIQFQNNGVVDDSQLPKDRFSAERLKGVDSTLKIQPAKLEDSAVYLCASSKAGTQEQYFGPGTRLTVL.

This clonotype occurred many times. The chain couples TRBV7-9 to TRBJ1-1; 8 positions match TRBD1. Germline assignment: CDR1 SEHNR and CDR2 FQNEAQ (reference sequence). Trimming took 5 bases from V and 1 from J; bases not matched to a gene: 6. This CDR3 is built from 15 residues. The CDR3 DNA reads TGTGCCAGCAGCACAGGGGACAGGCAGAACACTGAAGCTTTCTTT. Amino acids: CASSTGDRQNTEAFF.

This clonotype was observed a handful of times. The chain's CDR3 is CAISEGGGTYNEQFF. The CDR3 region has the DNA TGTGCCATCAGTGAAGGGGGGGGCACCTACAATGAGCAGTTCTTC. The rearrangement uses TRBV10-3 and TRBJ2-1; a weak D match, TRBD2 (7 bases). This CDR3 has 15 residues. Trimming took 3 bases from V and 2 from J, leaving 11 bases between them. Looked up from germline, CDR1 is ENHRY and CDR2 is SYGVKD.

This clonotype was seen ten or more times. This chain connects TRBV28 to TRBJ2-7; tentative D call: TRBD1 (6 bases). The CDR3 loop spans 13 amino acids. Germline lookup yields CDR1 MDHEN and CDR2 SYDVKM. The ends were cut back, 6 bases at V and 4 bases at J, with 13 bases in the middle. The CDR3 reads CASRPEGVYEQYF. The CDR3 DNA reads TGTGCCAGCAGACCCGAGGGGGTGTACGAGCAGTACTTC. The variable domain in full, completed from reference TRBV28 and TRBJ2-7, reads DVKVTQSSRYLVKRTGEKVFLECVQDMDHENMFWYRQDPGLGLRLIYFSYDVKMKEKGDIPEGYSVSREKKERFSLILESASTNQTSMYLCASRPEGVYEQYFGPGTRLTVT.

The sample holds a few counts of this clonotype. Given the absence of the conserved phenylalanine or tryptophan at the CDR3 end, a read error is likely. J is TRBJ2-5 and V is TRBV5-6; TRBD2 is a possible D gene (6 bases). Germline-derived CDR1 and CDR2 are SGHDT and YYEEEE. This CDR3 comprises 15 residues. CDR3 region: CAGSRQGAGQETQYL. Here the CDR3 DNA reads TGTGCCGGCAGCCGACAAGGGGCGGGACAAGAGACCCAGTACCTC.

This clonotype has more than one count but fewer than ten. The V and J genes are TRBV10-2 and TRBJ2-7; 7 nucleotides align to TRBD2. Germline-derived CDR1 and CDR2 are WSHSY and SAAADI. The CDR3 is 13 residues long. Trimming cost V 6 bases and J 1 base; bases outside gene matches: 3. CDR3 protein: CASRAGASYEQYF. The CDR3 DNA is TGCGCCAGCAGGGCGGGAGCTTCCTACGAGCAGTACTTC.

This clonotype was recorded many times. The chain recombines TRBV6-6 with TRBJ2-7; D unclear. Between the trimmed V and J ends, which lost 2 bases and 1 base, there was a span of 9 bases. Germline CDR1 reads MNHNY; CDR2 reads SVGAGI (reference sequence). This CDR3 comprises 14 residues. The CDR3 DNA sequence: TGTGCCAGCAGTTACAATCGCCTTTCCTACGAGCAGTACTTC. Translating it yields CASSYNRLSYEQYF.

This clonotype was recorded many times. The V gene is TRBV6-6, the J gene TRBJ1-3; no clear D. Trimming removed 0 bases from V and 0 bases from J, with 18 bases in between. This CDR3 region has 19 residues. The germline CDR1 and CDR2 sequences are MNHNY and SVGAGI (reference sequence). This CDR3 reads CASSYSFASGLSSGNTIYF. CDR3 sequence (DNA): TGTGCCAGCAGTTACTCGTTCGCCTCAGGCCTCAGCTCTGGAAACACCATATATTTT.

This clonotype was found many times. The chain employs TRBV20-1 and TRBJ1-4; D not certain. The CDR3 spans 12 residues. Trimming pared 5 bases from V and 5 bases from J, leaving 9 bases between. Germline values: CDR1 DFQATT, CDR2 SNEGSKA (reference sequence). The DNA of the CDR3 is TGCAGTGCTTACAGCGAGAATGAAAAACTGTTTTTT. The encoded protein is CSAYSENEKLFF.

This clonotype was counted many times. Compared with germline, one end of the junction differs, possibly owing to a read error. The genes are TRBV5-1 and TRBJ2-2; D gene unclear. The CDR3 spans 12 residues. From germline, CDR1 is SGHRS and CDR2 YFSETQ. The CDR3 DNA reads as TGTGCCAGCAGTTTGAACACCGGGGAGCTGTTTTTT. Its translation is CASSLNTGELFF.

In the case of this clonotype: This probably arose from a read error, given a far larger clone one base away. CDR3 residues: CAGSLGQYNEQFF. The CDR3, as DNA: TGTGCCGGCAGTTTGGGGCAGTACAATGAGCAGTTCTTC. The chain recombines TRBV12-3 or TRBV12-4 with TRBJ2-1, with a weak D call TRBD1 (5 bases). This CDR3 is 13 amino acids long.

This clonotype was found many times. This sequence joins TRBV5-1 and TRBJ2-7; TRBD1 matches 7 bases. This CDR3 spans 16 amino acids. V lost 4 bases to trimming and J lost 1 base; unmatched junction nucleotides: 11. The germline V gene encodes CDR1 SGHRS and CDR2 YFSETQ. The CDR3 region has the DNA TGCGCCAGCAGCAACGAGAGGGGGCGAAGGTCCTACGAGCAGTACTTC. It yields the protein CASSNERGRRSYEQYF.